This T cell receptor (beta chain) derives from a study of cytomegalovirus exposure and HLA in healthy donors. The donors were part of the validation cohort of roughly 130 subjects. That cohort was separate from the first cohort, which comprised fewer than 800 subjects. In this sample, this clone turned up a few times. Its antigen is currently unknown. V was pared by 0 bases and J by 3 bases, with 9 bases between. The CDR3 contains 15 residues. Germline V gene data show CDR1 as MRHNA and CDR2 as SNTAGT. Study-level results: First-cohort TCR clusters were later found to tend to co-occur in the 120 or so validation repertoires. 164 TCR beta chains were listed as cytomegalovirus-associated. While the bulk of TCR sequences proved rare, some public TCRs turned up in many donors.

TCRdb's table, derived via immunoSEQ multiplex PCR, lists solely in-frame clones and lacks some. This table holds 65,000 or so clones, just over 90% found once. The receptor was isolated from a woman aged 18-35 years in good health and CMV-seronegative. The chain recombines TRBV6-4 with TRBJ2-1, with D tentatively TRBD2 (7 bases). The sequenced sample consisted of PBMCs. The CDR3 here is CASSDSGGGYNEQFF. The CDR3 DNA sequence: TGTGCCAGCAGTGACTCAGGGGGGGGCTACAATGAGCAGTTCTTC.